The rows below give T cell receptor beta chains drawn from one sample of a study of blood T cells in healthy people across ages. A single record per CDR3 protein comes from TCRdb applying MiXCR to the 5' RACE reads. Among approximately 600,000 distinct CDR3 sequences listed, approximately 59% were seen once. Sequencing was carried out using blood. Source of these receptors: a man aged 55 to 69 in good health. Both conserved end residues are part of each CDR3. A D gene is named only where the DNA matches it firmly. Part of the rows lack a size; the others show once, few, many or a class for expanded clones.

abundance	d_gene	v_gene	j_gene	CDR3aa	CDR3nt
-	-	TRBV9	TRBJ2-5	CASSATQYGPHQETQYF	TGTGCCAGCAGCGCTACACAATACGGGCCACACCAAGAGACCCAGTACTTC
-	-	TRBV20-1	TRBJ2-5	CSARDPTGDQETQYF	TGCAGTGCTAGAGATCCGACGGGGGACCAAGAGACCCAGTACTTC
once	-	TRBV5-1	TRBJ1-2	CASSPSEIYGYTF	TGCGCCAGCAGCCCTTCGGAGATCTATGGCTACACCTTC
-	TRBD2	TRBV20-1	TRBJ2-1	CSARRVAGGSEQFF	TGCAGTGCTAGGCGGGTAGCGGGGGGGAGTGAGCAGTTCTTC
-	-	TRBV20-1	TRBJ1-1	CSARGPENTEAFF	TGCAGTGCTAGAGGGCCGGAGAACACTGAAGCTTTCTTT
-	TRBD2	TRBV4-2	TRBJ2-7	CASSQDPSGGARTPYF	TGTGCCAGCAGCCAAGATCCTAGCGGGGGGGCCCGGACCCCGTACTTC
-	TRBD2	TRBV20-1	TRBJ2-1	CSARELAGGPRVNEQFF	TGCAGTGCTAGAGAACTAGCGGGGGGGCCTAGGGTCAATGAGCAGTTCTTC
few	TRBD2	TRBV4-2	TRBJ2-5	CASSQDLAGQETQYF	TGTGCCAGCAGCCAAGATTTAGCGGGTCAAGAGACCCAGTACTTC
few	TRBD2	TRBV6-2/TRBV6-3	TRBJ2-5	CASSYDLAALQETQYF	TGTGCCAGCAGTTACGATCTAGCGGCGCTCCAAGAGACCCAGTACTTC
-	TRBD1	TRBV20-1	TRBJ2-6	CSARRGQGSGGANVLTF	TGCAGTGCCCGCCGAGGACAGGGGAGTGGTGGGGCCAACGTCCTGACTTTC
-	TRBD1	TRBV4-1	TRBJ1-4	CASSQATGGGEKLFF	TGCGCCAGCAGCCAAGCGACAGGGGGCGGCGAAAAACTGTTTTTT
many	TRBD2	TRBV20-1	TRBJ2-1	CSGTLAGVSYNEQFF	TGCAGTGGTACACTAGCGGGGGTCTCTTACAATGAGCAGTTCTTC
few	-	TRBV15	TRBJ2-7	CATSRDHTSRVAGEQYF	TGTGCCACCAGCAGAGACCATACGTCCCGGGTTGCTGGCGAGCAGTACTTC
few	-	TRBV5-1	TRBJ2-7	CASSIDRDSEQYF	TGCGCCAGCAGCATAGACAGGGACTCGGAGCAGTACTTC
few	TRBD2	TRBV6-5	TRBJ2-7	CASSHRLAGAGEQYF	TGTGCCAGCAGCCACAGACTAGCGGGGGCGGGCGAGCAGTACTTC
-	TRBD2	TRBV7-9	TRBJ2-3	CASTLAGGSADTQYF	TGTGCCAGCACCCTAGCGGGGGGTAGCGCAGATACGCAGTATTTT
-	TRBD1	TRBV7-2	TRBJ1-2	CASSSRPAGQVVSGYTF	TGTGCCAGCAGCTCCCGGCCGGCCGGACAGGTTGTGTCGGGCTACACCTTC
few	TRBD2	TRBV14	TRBJ2-1	CASSQGTSGATTKFF	TGTGCCAGCAGCCAAGGGACTAGCGGGGCCACGACGAAGTTCTTC
once	TRBD1	TRBV4-1	TRBJ1-1	CASSLGTGIMNTEAFF	TGCGCCAGCAGCCTTGGGACAGGGATCATGAACACTGAAGCTTTCTTT
-	TRBD2	TRBV20-1	TRBJ2-3	CSAYGGGTDTQYF	TGCAGTGCATACGGGGGGGGCACAGATACGCAGTATTTT
-	-	TRBV11-2	TRBJ2-1	CASSLGRTGGREQFF	TGTGCCAGCAGCTTAGGAAGGACTGGGGGGCGGGAGCAGTTCTTC
-	-	TRBV7-9	TRBJ1-4	CASTKGSTNEKLFF	TGTGCCAGCACCAAAGGTTCAACTAATGAAAAACTGTTTTTT
few	-	TRBV21-1	TRBJ1-1	CASESGGDTEAFF	TGTGCCAGCGAGAGCGGGGGCGACACTGAAGCTTTCTTT
few	-	TRBV29-1	TRBJ2-1	CSVEGRGGSYNEQFF	TGCAGCGTTGAAGGGAGGGGGGGATCCTACAATGAGCAGTTCTTC
-	TRBD1	TRBV18	TRBJ2-7	CASSPGTGGQNEQYF	TGTGCCAGCTCACCAGGGACAGGGGGCCAGAACGAGCAGTACTTC
-	TRBD1	TRBV14	TRBJ1-6	CASSRSGQGRSPLHF	TGTGCCAGCAGCCGCTCGGGACAGGGTCGTTCACCCCTCCACTTT
-	-	TRBV9	TRBJ2-7	CASSVRMAGEQYF	TGTGCCAGCAGCGTCCGCATGGCGGGCGAGCAGTACTTC
-	TRBD1	TRBV5-1	TRBJ2-3	CASSSGRGGDADTQYF	TGCGCCAGCAGCTCAGGAAGAGGGGGCGATGCAGATACGCAGTATTTT
-	-	TRBV5-1	TRBJ1-1	CASSLEQGDTEAFF	TGCGCCAGCAGCTTGGAACAGGGCGACACTGAAGCTTTCTTT
-	TRBD2	TRBV6-6	TRBJ2-3	CASSGTSGDPSTDTQYF	TGTGCCAGCAGCGGGACTAGCGGGGATCCTAGCACAGATACGCAGTATTTT
-	-	TRBV20-1	TRBJ2-3	CSASDSTGSHHSQYF	TGCAGTGCTAGTGACTCTACAGGGAGCCATCATTCGCAGTATTTT
-	-	TRBV5-4	TRBJ2-7	CASSLSSVNEQYF	TGTGCCAGCAGCTTAAGTTCGGTGAACGAGCAGTACTTC
-	-	TRBV6-1	TRBJ2-7	CASSPEGISYEQYF	TGTGCCAGCAGCCCGGAGGGGATTAGTTACGAGCAGTACTTC
-	-	TRBV4-1	TRBJ2-1	CASSLVGEPNEQFF	TGCGCCAGCAGCCTAGTTGGGGAACCCAATGAGCAGTTCTTC
-	-	TRBV7-2	TRBJ1-4	CASSLEGGRKYKLFF	TGTGCCAGCAGCTTAGAGGGGGGGAGGAAGTATAAACTGTTTTTT
-	TRBD1	TRBV6-1	TRBJ2-7	CASIGPGQPYEQYF	TGTGCCAGCATCGGGCCGGGACAGCCCTACGAGCAGTACTTC
-	TRBD1	TRBV7-8	TRBJ2-4	CASSPTGQSTAKNIQYF	TGTGCCAGCAGCCCCACGGGACAGTCCACAGCCAAAAACATTCAGTACTTC
-	-	TRBV28	TRBJ2-7	CASSLGGKSYEQYF	TGTGCCAGCAGTTTGGGGGGCAAGTCCTACGAGCAGTACTTC
-	-	TRBV6-2/TRBV6-3	TRBJ2-5	CASSYDEAGEETQYF	TGTGCCAGCAGTTACGACGAGGCAGGGGAAGAGACCCAGTACTTC
-	TRBD2	TRBV7-9	TRBJ2-5	CASSFWTSGASQETQYF	TGTGCCAGCAGCTTCTGGACTAGCGGGGCATCCCAAGAGACCCAGTACTTC
once	TRBD1	TRBV7-2	TRBJ1-2	CASSSRGQGGYTF	TGTGCCAGCAGCTCCAGGGGGCAGGGTGGCTACACCTTC
-	TRBD1	TRBV20-1	TRBJ2-7	CSAAGTGRYNEQYF	TGCAGTGCAGCCGGGACAGGGCGGTACAATGAGCAGTACTTC
-	-	TRBV3-1	TRBJ2-1	CASSQGPKTFF	TGTGCCAGCAGCCAGGGCCCCAAGACGTTCTTC
-	TRBD1	TRBV5-1	TRBJ1-2	CASRKTGTGYGYTF	TGCGCCAGCAGGAAGACCGGGACAGGGTATGGCTACACCTTC